This T cell receptor beta chain originates from a study of blood T cell repertoires in COVID-19. The overall study: The samples span acute and convalescent COVID-19 from the United States, Italy and Spain. T cells, B-cell-depleted T cells, or PBMCs supplied cDNA or gDNA.

The germline gives CDR1 SGHTA, CDR2 FQGNSA. CDR3 length equals 16 residues. V shed 0 bases and J 4 bases; nucleotides not matched to a gene: 4. In the authors' workflow: Using reference gene primer amplification, nucleated cell counts were estimated. The method was immunoSEQ multiplex PCR; TCRdb's version includes in-frame clones alone and lacks a portion of them. That table is the source of V, J and clone size, and D and trimming were worked out from the DNA. This sample yields about 170,000 clones, of which 85% are seen a single time; over 3% belongs to the top ten. The chain couples TRBV7-2 to TRBJ2-5, with 11 bases matching TRBD2. This clonotype originated in a human donor with acute or convalescent COVID-19. The donor label of this sample is uncertain. Material for sequencing was peripheral blood. This chain's CDR3 is CASSLAGSGGAETQYF. DNA of the CDR3: TGTGCCAGCAGCTTAGCGGGTAGCGGGGGGGCAGAGACCCAGTACTTC.